Reported below is one T cell receptor beta chain. The table came from immunoSEQ multiplex PCR; TCRdb's copy has only in-frame clones and leaves some out. The table records roughly 61,000 clones, over 75% of them present only once. This sample stems from a study of OX40 agonist ivuxolimab in advanced cancers. For the study at large: Every 2 weeks, patients got intravenous ivuxolimab at one of six dose levels (0.01-10 mg/kg). Anti-PD-1, anti-PD-L1 or anti-CTLA-4 therapy given earlier was allowed, and approximately 40% had some.

The CDR3 is made up of 15 amino acids. Germline trimming cut 2 bases from V and 5 bases from J; bases unmatched to any gene: 1. Per germline, CDR1 SGHNT and CDR2 YENEEA. This receptor was taken from an adult with an advanced solid tumor such as melanoma, head and neck, liver or kidney cancer. The specimen comprised CD4+ or CD8+ T cells sorted from blood, sampled in a trial of the OX40 agonist ivuxolimab. The rearrangement uses TRBV11-3 and TRBJ2-3; TRBD2 aligns across 13 bases. CDR3 loop: CASSLRTSGRDTQYF. The CDR3 DNA is TGTGCCAGCAGCTTACGGACTAGCGGGAGAGATACGCAGTATTTT.